These 9 T cell receptor beta chains came from one sample sequenced in a study of blood T cell repertoires in COVID-19. The repertoire was sequenced with immunoSEQ multiplex PCR; TCRdb's copy has only in-frame clones and lacks some. The sample carries 200,000 to 300,000 clones, about 90% recorded once. The specimen was peripheral blood. The receptors stem from a woman aged 40 to 50 with acute or convalescent COVID-19.

The J gene is TRBJ1-2, the V gene TRBV5-1; weak D call: TRBD1 (5 bases). V was shortened by 1 base and J by 3 bases, with 10 bases between the two germline ends. Germline V CDR1 and CDR2: SGHRS, YFSETQ. This CDR3 comprises 14 residues. CDR3 sequence reads: CASSLSGRDYGYTF. The CDR3 DNA follows: TGCGCCAGCAGCTTGAGTGGCAGGGACTATGGCTACACCTTC.

This clone has just a few counts. This chain links TRBV10-3 with TRBJ1-6; D call uncertain. V gave up 4 bases and J gave up 7 bases, with 5 bases separating them. The CDR3 covers 12 residues. Germline CDR1 reads ENHRY; CDR2 reads SYGVKD. CDR3 coding DNA: TGTGCCATCAGTGTACAGAATTCACCCCTCCACTTT. Encoded protein: CAISVQNSPLHF.

The rearrangement uses TRBV7-7 and TRBJ1-5, with a tentative D call TRBD1 (6 bases). The CDR3 consists of 18 residues. The germline gives CDR1 SSHAT, CDR2 FNYEAQ (reference sequence). V was pared by 5 bases and J by 0 bases, with 20 bases between. The CDR3 region has the DNA TGTGCCAGCAGCCTCTCCCCAGGGGTCGAGAATAGCAATCAGCCCCAGCATTTT. Its translation: CASSLSPGVENSNQPQHF.

Regarding this clone: The same CDR3 is also encoded by other DNA sequences in this sample. V and J are TRBV6-4 and TRBJ2-3; 8 positions agree with TRBD2. With 0 bases clipped from V and 1 base from J, the junction kept 3 bases outside the gene matches. Germline V gene lookup returns CDR1 MRHNA and CDR2 SNTAGT. The CDR3 is made up of 16 amino acids. In nucleotides, the CDR3 is TGTGCCAGCAGTGACTCTGCGGGGGGCGGCACAGATACGCAGTATTTT. It yields the protein CASSDSAGGGTDTQYF.

This rearrangement joins TRBV6-5 to TRBJ1-2; the D gene is possibly TRBD1 (5 bases). Trimming removed 0 bases at V and 4 bases at J, with 15 bases between. This CDR3 region has 16 residues. CDR1 and CDR2 (germline): MNHEY, SVGAGI. In DNA form, the CDR3 reads TGTGCCAGCAGTTACTCGAATGCCAGGGATCCCTATGGCTACACCTTC. Its translation is CASSYSNARDPYGYTF.

This chain uses TRBV2 with TRBJ1-1, with TRBD1 as a possible D gene (5 bases). Germline V lookup: CDR1 SNHLY, CDR2 FYNNEI. CDR3 length: 13 amino acids. V lost 10 bases and J 4 bases, leaving 16 bases between the germline ends. The CDR3 region is CAIDRGSGTEAFF. The CDR3 DNA reads as TGTGCCATCGATAGGGGCTCTGGCACTGAAGCTTTCTTT.

V usage is TRBV3-1 (or the pseudogene TRBV3-2) and J usage is TRBJ1-1; D ambiguous. CDR3 length equals 11 residues. The V gene's germline CDR1 is LGHDT and CDR2 YNNKEL (reference sequence). The V gene lost 4 bases and the J gene lost 10 bases, with 10 bases spanning the gap. Here the CDR3 DNA reads TGTGCCAGCAGCCGTGGTCGGGGAGCTTTCTTT. Amino acids: CASSRGRGAFF.

The chain joins TRBV3-1 (or the pseudogene TRBV3-2) to TRBJ1-3; D is unclear. Trimming removed 1 base from V and 8 bases from J, with 6 bases in between. The CDR3 loop spans 12 amino acids. The germline CDR1 and CDR2 sequences are LGHDT and YNNKEL (reference sequence). The CDR3 protein is CASSQGRDTIYF. In DNA, the CDR3 is TGTGCCAGCAGCCAAGGCCGGGACACCATATATTTT.

This clone was detected only a few times. CDR3 nucleotides: TGTGCCAGCGAACCGAGGAACACTGAAGCTTTCTTT. It specifies CASEPRNTEAFF. V gene TRBV9 combines with J gene TRBJ1-1, with unresolved D. The CDR3 is 12 amino acids. Looked up from germline, CDR1 is SGDLS and CDR2 is YYNGEE. V dropped 7 bases and J dropped 1 base, with 8 bases sitting between them.